The sequence of this T cell receptor (beta chain) was determined in a study of T cells in Graves' hyperthyroidism and ophthalmopathy. In the study overall: Once the initial diagnosis was made, peripheral blood was obtained before any treatment.

Amplified TCR beta CDR3 regions came from RNA transcripts. With the HTBI primer set, the TCR CDR3 went through a first round of RT-PCR. From the multiplex PCR reads, TCRdb called clonotypes with MiXCR, one entry per CDR3 protein. The sample has roughly 110,000 distinct CDR3 sequences, approximately 15% seen once. V lost 3 bases to trimming and J lost 6 bases; unmatched junction nucleotides: 6. The CDR3 spans 16 residues. From germline, CDR1 is SGHNT and CDR2 YENEEA. Graves' hyperthyroidism was deemed stable absent ophthalmopathy progression within 18 months. The study, taken as a whole, reports: Among thyroid clonotypes expanded above 0.001, most also appeared in blood.

In its sample, this clonotype was seen many times. Its antigen is undetermined. The J gene is TRBJ2-3, the V gene TRBV11-3; TRBD2 matches 13 bases. Material for sequencing was blood. The clonotype was recovered from a woman in her 50s with Graves' hyperthyroidism. The CDR3 DNA sequence: TGTGCCAGCAGCTTCGACGGACTAGCGGGAGAGGATACGCAGTATTTT. Amino acids: CASSFDGLAGEDTQYF.